Following are 2 T cell receptor beta chains from one sample sequenced in a study of Ad26.COV2.S vaccination and SARS-CoV-2 variants. As for treatment: around 19 received Ad26.COV2.S at low or high dose, single or two shots; about 5 received placebo; per-sample allocation not given. After the first vaccine or placebo injection, samples were drawn on day 63. Profiled with immunoSEQ multiplex PCR; TCRdb holds only in-frame clones, not every one. The profile shows over 400,000 clones, roughly 87% of them singletons. Sequenced here: peripheral blood, sampled in a trial of Ad26.COV2.S vaccine versus placebo. These receptors originate from a person between 18 and 59 years old who received the Ad26.COV2.S COVID-19 vaccine or a placebo.

In its sample, this clone was seen once. The V and J genes are TRBV28 and TRBJ1-2; maybe TRBD1 (5 bases). V was clipped by 4 bases and J by 0 bases, with 15 bases between them. This CDR3 has 16 amino acids. Germline V gene lookup returns CDR1 MDHEN and CDR2 SYDVKM. Here the CDR3 DNA reads TGTGCCAGCAGTTCCCCTCGGGACTCTACTAACTATGGCTACACCTTC. It encodes CASSSPRDSTNYGYTF.

The rearrangement joins TRBV6-2 or TRBV6-3 to TRBJ2-7, with D maybe TRBD1 (6 bases). V was shortened by 0 bases and J by 5 bases, with 14 bases between the two germline ends. The CDR3 extends over 15 amino acids. From germline, CDR1 is MNHEY and CDR2 SVGEGT. The CDR3 region is CASSYSIGRGNEQYV. In nucleotides, the CDR3 is TGTGCCAGCAGTTACTCGATTGGCAGGGGTAACGAGCAGTACGTC.